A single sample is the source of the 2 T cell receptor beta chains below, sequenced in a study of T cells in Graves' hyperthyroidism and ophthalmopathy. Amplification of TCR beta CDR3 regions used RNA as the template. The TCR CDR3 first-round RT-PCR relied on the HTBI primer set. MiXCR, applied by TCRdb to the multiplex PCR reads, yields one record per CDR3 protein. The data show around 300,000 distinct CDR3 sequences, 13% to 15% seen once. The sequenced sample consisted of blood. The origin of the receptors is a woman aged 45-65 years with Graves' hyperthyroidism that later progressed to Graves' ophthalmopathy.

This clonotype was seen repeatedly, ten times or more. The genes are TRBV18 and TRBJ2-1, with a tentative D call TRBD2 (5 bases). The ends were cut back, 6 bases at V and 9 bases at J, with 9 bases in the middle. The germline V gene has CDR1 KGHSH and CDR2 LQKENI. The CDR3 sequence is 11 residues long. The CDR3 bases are TGTGCCAGCTCCCGCAGCGGTGAGCAGTTCTTC. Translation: CASSRSGEQFF.

CDR3 loop: CASSEPRDFTDTQYF. The DNA for the CDR3 is TGTGCCAGCAGTGAACCCCGGGACTTCACAGATACGCAGTATTTT. The rearrangement joins TRBV2 to TRBJ2-3, with D possibly being TRBD2 (6 bases). The CDR3 runs to 15 residues. The V end lost 2 bases, the J end lost 2 bases, and 11 bases lay between the germline ends. Germline V lookup: CDR1 SNHLY, CDR2 FYNNEI. Using reference TRBV2 and TRBJ2-3 for the parts outside the CDR3, the full variable domain is EPEVTQTPSHQVTQMGQEVILRCVPISNHLYFYWYRQILGQKVEFLVSFYNNEISEKSEIFDDQFSVERPDGSNFTLKIRSTKLEDSAMYFCASSEPRDFTDTQYFGPGTRLTVL.